This T cell receptor beta chain was sequenced for a study of blood T cell repertoires in COVID-19. Study-level background: Sites in the United States, Italy and Spain provided acute and convalescent COVID-19 samples. From T cells, B-cell-depleted T cells, or PBMCs came the material, which was cDNA or gDNA.

The CDR3 extends over 13 amino acids. The V and J ends lost 3 bases and 4 bases respectively, with 10 bases between them. Authors' data handling: Nucleated cell number was recorded as an estimate derived from reference gene primer amplification. Measured with immunoSEQ multiplex PCR; TCRdb has only the in-frame clones, and not every one. V, J and clone size derive from that table, while D and trimming were established from the DNA sequence. The sample lists roughly 200,000 clones, more than 70% occurring once. V gene TRBV12-3 or TRBV12-4 combines with J gene TRBJ2-7, with D maybe TRBD1 (5 bases). Material: peripheral blood. This receptor was taken from a man aged 18 to 30 with active or convalescent COVID-19. As DNA, the CDR3 is TGTGCCAGCAGTTTCGGACGGACATACGAGCAGTACTTC. Encoded protein: CASSFGRTYEQYF.